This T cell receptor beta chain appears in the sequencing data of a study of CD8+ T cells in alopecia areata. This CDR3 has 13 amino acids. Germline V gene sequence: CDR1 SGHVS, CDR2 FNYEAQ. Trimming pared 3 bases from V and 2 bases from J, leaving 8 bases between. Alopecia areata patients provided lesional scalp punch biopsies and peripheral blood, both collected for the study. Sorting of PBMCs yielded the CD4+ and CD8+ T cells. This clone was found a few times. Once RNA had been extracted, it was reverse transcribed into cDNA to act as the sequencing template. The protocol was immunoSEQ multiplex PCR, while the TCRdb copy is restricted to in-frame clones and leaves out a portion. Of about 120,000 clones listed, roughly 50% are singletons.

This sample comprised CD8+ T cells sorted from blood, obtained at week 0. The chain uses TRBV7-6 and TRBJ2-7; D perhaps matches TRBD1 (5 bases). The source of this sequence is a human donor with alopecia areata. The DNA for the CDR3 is TGTGCCAGCAGCTTGGACAAAACCTACGAGCAGTACTTC. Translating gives CASSLDKTYEQYF.